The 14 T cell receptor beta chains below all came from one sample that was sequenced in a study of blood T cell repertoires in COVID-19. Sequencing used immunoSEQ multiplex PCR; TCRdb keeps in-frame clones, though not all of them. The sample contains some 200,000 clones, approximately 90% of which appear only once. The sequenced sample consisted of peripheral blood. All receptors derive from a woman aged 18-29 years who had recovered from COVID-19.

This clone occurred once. This CDR3 reads CASRLQGSSYNSPLHF. The DNA of the CDR3 is TGTGCCAGTAGACTACAGGGGAGCTCCTATAATTCACCCCTCCACTTT. The rearrangement joins TRBV19 to TRBJ1-6; 7 bases align to TRBD1. The CDR3 is made up of 16 amino acids. V lost 6 bases and J lost 0; bases outside the gene matches: 5. Germline values: CDR1 LNHDA, CDR2 SQIVND (reference sequence).

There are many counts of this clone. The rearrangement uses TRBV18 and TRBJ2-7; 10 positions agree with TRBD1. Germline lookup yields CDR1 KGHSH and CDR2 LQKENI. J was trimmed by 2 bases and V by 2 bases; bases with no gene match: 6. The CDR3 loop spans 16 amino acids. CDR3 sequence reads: CASSPGSGQGAYEQYF. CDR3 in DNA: TGTGCCAGCTCACCAGGTTCCGGACAGGGGGCCTACGAGCAGTACTTC.

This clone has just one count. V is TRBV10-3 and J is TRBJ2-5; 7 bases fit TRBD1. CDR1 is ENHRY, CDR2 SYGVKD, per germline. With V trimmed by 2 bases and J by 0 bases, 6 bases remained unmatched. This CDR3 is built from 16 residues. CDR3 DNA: TGTGCCATCAGTGAGCCAGAGACAGGGTACCAAGAGACCCAGTACTTC. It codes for CAISEPETGYQETQYF.

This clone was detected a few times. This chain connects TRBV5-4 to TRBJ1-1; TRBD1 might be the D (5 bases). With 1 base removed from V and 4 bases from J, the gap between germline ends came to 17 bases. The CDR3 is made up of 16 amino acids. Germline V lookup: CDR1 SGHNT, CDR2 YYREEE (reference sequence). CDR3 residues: CASSLRHPSRGTEAFF. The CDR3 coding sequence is TGTGCCAGCAGCTTGAGGCACCCCTCAAGGGGCACTGAAGCTTTCTTT.

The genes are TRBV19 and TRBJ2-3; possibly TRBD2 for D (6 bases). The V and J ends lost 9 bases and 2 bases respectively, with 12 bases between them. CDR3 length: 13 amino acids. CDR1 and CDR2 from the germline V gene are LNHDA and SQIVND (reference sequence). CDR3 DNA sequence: TGTGCCAGCCGGGACTTGGCCACAGATACGCAGTATTTT. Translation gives CASRDLATDTQYF.

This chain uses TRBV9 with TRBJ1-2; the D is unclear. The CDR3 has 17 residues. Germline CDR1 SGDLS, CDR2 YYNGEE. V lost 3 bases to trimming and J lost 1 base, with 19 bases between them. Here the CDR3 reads CASSAERSPLDNYGYTF. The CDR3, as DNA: TGTGCCAGCAGCGCTGAGAGGAGTCCCTTGGATAACTATGGCTACACCTTC.

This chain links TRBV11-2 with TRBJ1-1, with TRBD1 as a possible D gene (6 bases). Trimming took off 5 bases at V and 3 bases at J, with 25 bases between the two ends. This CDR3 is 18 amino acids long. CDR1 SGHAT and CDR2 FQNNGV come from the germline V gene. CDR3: CASSKRGGKPVGYTEAFF. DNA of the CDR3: TGTGCCAGCAGCAAAAGAGGGGGTAAACCGGTGGGCTACACTGAAGCTTTCTTT.

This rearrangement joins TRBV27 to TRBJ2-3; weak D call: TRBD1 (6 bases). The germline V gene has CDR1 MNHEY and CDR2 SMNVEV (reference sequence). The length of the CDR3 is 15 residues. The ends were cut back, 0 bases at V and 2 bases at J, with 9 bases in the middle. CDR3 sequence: CASSLSGALTDTQYF. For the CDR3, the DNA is TGTGCCAGCAGTTTATCGGGGGCTCTCACAGATACGCAGTATTTT.

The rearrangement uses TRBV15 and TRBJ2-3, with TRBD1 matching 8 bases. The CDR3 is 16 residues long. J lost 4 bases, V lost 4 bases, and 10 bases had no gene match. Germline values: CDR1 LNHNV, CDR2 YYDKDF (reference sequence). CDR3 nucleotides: TGTGCCACCAGCACCGGAGCAGGGGGCAGCGCAGATACGCAGTATTTT. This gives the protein CATSTGAGGSADTQYF. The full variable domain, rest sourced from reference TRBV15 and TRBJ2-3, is DAMVIQNPRYQVTQFGKPVTLSCSQTLNHNVMYWYQQKSSQAPKLLFHYYDKDFNNEADTPDNFQSRRPNTSFCFLDIRSPGLGDTAMYLCATSTGAGGSADTQYFGPGTRLTVL.

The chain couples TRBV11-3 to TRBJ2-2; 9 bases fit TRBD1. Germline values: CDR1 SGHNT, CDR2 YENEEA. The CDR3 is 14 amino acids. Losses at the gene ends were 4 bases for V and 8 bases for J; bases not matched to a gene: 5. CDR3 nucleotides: TGTGCCAGCAGCTCGTACAGGGGGCGGGGGGAGCTGTTTTTT. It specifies CASSSYRGRGELFF.

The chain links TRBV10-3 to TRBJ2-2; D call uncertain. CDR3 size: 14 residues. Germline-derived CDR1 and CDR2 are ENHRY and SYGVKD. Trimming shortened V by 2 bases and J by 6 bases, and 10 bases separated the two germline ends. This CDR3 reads CAISEIGSPGELFF. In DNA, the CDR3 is TGTGCCATCAGTGAGATCGGTTCGCCCGGGGAGCTGTTTTTT.

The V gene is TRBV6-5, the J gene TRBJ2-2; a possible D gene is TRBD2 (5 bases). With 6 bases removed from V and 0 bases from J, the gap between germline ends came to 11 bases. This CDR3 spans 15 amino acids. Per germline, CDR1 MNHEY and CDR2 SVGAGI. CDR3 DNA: TGTGCCAGCAGAACCGGGAATTCGAACACCGGGGAGCTGTTTTTT. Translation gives CASRTGNSNTGELFF.

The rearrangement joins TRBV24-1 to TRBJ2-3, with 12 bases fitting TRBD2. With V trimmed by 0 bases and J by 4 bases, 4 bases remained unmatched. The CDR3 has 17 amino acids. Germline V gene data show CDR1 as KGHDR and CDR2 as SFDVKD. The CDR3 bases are TGTGCCACCAGTGATTTGGGTCTAGCGGGGGGGGCAGATACGCAGTATTTT. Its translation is CATSDLGLAGGADTQYF.

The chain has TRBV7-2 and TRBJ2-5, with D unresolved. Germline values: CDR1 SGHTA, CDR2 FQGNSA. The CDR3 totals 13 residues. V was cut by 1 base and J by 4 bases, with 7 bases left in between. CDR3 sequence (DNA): TGTGCCAGCAGCTTAGGGCCCCCAGAGACCCAGTACTTC. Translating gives CASSLGPPETQYF.